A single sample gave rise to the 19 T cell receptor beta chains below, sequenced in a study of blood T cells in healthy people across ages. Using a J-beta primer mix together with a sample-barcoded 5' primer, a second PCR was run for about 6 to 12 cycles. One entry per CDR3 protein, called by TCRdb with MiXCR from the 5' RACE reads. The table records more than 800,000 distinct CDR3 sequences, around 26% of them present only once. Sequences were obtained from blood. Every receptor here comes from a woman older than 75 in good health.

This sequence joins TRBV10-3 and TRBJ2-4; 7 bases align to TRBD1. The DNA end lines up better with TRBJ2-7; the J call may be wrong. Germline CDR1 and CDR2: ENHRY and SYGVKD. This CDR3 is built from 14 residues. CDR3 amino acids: CAISEPDRTLEQYF. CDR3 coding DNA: TGTGCCATCAGTGAGCCGGACAGGACTCTCGAGCAGTACTTC.

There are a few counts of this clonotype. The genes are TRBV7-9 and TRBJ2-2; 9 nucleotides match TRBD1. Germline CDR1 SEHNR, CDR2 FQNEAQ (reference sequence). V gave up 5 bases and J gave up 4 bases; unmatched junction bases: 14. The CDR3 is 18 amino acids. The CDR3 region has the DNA TGTGCCAGCAGCAGCTCCGGGACAGGGATGCGTGCCACCGGGGAGCTGTTTTTT. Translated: CASSSSGTGMRATGELFF. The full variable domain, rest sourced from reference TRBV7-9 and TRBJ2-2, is DTGVSQNPRHKITKRGQNVTFRCDPISEHNRLYWYRQTLGQGPEFLTYFQNEAQLEKSRLLSDRFSAERPKGSFSTLEIQRTEQGDSAMYLCASSSSGTGMRATGELFFGEGSRLTVL.

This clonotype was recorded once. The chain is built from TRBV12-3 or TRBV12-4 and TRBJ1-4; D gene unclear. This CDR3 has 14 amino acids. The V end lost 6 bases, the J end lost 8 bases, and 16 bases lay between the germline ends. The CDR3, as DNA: TGTGCCAGCAGAGGTCCGAGGACGGGGGAAAAACTGTTTTTT. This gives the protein CASRGPRTGEKLFF.

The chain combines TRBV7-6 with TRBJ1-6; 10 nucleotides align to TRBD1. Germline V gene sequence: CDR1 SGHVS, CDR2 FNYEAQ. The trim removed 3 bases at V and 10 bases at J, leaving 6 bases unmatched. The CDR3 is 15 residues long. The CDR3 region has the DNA TGTGCCAGCAGCTTGACAGGGGGCACAGGATCACCCCTCCACTTT. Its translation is CASSLTGGTGSPLHF.

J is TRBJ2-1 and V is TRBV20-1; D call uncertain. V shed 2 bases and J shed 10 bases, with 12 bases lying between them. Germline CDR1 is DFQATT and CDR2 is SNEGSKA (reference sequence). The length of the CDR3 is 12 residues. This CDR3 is CSARQPAREQFF. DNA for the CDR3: TGCAGTGCTAGACAACCCGCACGGGAGCAGTTCTTC.

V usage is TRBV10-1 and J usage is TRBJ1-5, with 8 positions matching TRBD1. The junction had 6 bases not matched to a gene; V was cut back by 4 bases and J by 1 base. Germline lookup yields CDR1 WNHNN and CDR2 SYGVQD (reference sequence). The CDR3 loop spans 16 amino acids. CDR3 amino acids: CASSGGTGTSNQPQHF. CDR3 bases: TGCGCCAGCAGTGGGGGGACAGGAACGAGCAATCAGCCCCAGCATTTT.

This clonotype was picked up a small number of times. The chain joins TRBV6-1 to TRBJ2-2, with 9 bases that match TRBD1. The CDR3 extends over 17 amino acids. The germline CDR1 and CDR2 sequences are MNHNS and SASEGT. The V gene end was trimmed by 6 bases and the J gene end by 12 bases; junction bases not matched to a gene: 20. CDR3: CASSPGTGIYRGEKLFF. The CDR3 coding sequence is TGTGCCAGCAGCCCTGGGACAGGGATATACCGGGGGGAGAAGCTGTTTTTT.

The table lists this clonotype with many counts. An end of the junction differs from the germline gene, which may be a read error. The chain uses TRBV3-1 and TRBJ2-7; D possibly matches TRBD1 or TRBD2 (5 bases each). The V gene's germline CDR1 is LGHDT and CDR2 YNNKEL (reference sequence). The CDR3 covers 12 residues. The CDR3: CASSQDRDDQYF. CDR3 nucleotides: TGTGCCAGCAGCCAAGATCGGGACGATCAGTACTTC.

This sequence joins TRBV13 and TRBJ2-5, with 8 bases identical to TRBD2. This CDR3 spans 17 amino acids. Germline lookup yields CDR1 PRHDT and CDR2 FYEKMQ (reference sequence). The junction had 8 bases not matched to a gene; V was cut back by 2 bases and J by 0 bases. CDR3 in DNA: TGTGCCAGCAGCTTACGAACTAGCGGAGTTTACCAAGAGACCCAGTACTTC. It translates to CASSLRTSGVYQETQYF.

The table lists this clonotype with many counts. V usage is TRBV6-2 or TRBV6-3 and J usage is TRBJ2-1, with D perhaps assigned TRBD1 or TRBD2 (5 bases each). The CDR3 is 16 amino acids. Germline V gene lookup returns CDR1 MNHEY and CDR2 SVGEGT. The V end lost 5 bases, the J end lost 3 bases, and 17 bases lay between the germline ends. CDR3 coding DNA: TGTGCCAGCAGTACGGGGCTCCGCCAAATCTACAATGAGCAGTTCTTC. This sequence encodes CASSTGLRQIYNEQFF.

The CDR3 region is CASRPGTGATGELFF. In nucleotides, the CDR3 is TGTGCCAGCAGACCCGGGACAGGGGCGACCGGGGAGCTGTTTTTT. This chain links TRBV27 with TRBJ2-2; 10 nucleotides line up with TRBD1. CDR1 is MNHEY, CDR2 SMNVEV, per germline (reference sequence). The CDR3 is 15 residues long. V trimming: 6 bases; J trimming: 5 bases; junction bases outside the gene matches: 6.

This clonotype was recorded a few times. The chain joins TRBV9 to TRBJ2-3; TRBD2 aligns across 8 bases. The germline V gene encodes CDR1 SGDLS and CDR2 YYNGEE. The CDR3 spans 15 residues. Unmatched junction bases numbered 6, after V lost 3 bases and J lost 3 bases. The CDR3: CASSARGGRTDTQYF. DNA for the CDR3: TGTGCCAGCAGCGCACGGGGGGGCCGAACAGATACGCAGTATTTT.

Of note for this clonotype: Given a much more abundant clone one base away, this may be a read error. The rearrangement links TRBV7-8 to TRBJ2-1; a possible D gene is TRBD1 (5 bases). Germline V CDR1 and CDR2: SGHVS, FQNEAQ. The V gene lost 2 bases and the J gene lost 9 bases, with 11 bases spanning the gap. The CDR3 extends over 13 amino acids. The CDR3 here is CASSLTGNSEQFF. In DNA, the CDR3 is TGTGCCAGCAGCTTAACAGGAAACAGTGAGCAGTTCTTC.

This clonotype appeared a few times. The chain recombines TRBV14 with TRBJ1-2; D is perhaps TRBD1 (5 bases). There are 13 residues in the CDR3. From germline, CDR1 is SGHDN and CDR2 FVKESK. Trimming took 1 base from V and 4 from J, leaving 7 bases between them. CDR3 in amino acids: CASSQATVYGYTF. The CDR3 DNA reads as TGTGCCAGCAGCCAAGCGACAGTCTATGGCTACACCTTC.

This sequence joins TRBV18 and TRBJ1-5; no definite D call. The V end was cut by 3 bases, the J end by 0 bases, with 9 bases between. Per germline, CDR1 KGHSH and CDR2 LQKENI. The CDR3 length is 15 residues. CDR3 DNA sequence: TGTGCCAGCTCACCGTTACCGATTAGCAATCAGCCCCAGCATTTT. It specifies CASSPLPISNQPQHF.

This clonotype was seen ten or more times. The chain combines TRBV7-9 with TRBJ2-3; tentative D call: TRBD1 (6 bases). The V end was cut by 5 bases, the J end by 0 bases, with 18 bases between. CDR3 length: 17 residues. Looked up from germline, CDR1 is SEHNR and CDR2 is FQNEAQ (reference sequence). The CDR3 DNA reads TGTGCCAGCAGCCCCCGACAGGTTTTAGCTAGCACAGATACGCAGTATTTT. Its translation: CASSPRQVLASTDTQYF.

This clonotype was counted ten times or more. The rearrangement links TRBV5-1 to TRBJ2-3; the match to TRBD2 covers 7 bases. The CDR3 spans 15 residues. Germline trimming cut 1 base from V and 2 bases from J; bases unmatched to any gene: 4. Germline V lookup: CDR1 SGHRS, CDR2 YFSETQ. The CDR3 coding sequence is TGCGCCAGCAGCTTGTTACGGGGGGACACAGATACGCAGTATTTT. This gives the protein CASSLLRGDTDTQYF.

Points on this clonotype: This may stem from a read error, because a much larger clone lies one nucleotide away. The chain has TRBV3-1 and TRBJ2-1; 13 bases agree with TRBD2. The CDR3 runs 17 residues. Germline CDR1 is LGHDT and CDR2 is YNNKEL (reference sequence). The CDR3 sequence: CASSQVGLAGIHNVQFF. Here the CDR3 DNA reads TGTGCCAGCAGCCAAGTGGGACTAGCGGGGATCCACAATGTGCAGTTCTTC.

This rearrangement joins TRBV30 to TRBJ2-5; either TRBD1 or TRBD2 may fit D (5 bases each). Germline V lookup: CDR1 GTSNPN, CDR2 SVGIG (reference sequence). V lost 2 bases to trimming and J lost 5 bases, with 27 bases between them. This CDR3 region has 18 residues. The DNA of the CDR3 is TGTGCCTGGAGTCCCCGGGAATTCTTGGGGCGACCGATCGAGACCCAGTACTTC. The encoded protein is CAWSPREFLGRPIETQYF.